The TCR beta chain under discussion was sequenced for a study of tumor-infiltrating lymphocytes in primary liver carcinoma. Study context: Stage T1-T3 N0M0 tumors measured about 4.2 to 11 cm at most. Study-level points and caveats: The top-250-clone fraction was significantly higher in tumors than in blood (p = 0.039).

Synthesis of TCR beta cDNA was carried out from around 540 ng total RNA with a constant-region primer. Nested multiplex PCR, run for three rounds with slightly modified ARM-PCR, yielded TCR beta libraries. TRBV1-TRBV30 forward primers paired with a C-beta reverse primer were used in the first two PCR rounds, which ran around 10 cycles each. TCRdb reprocessed the multiplex PCR reads with MiXCR, giving one entry per CDR3 protein. The sample consists of more than 100,000 distinct CDR3 sequences, approximately 71% of them appearing once. A word on this clonotype: Its cognate antigen is unknown. This may come from a read error, since a much larger clone is one base off. Without the conserved terminal phenylalanine or tryptophan, this CDR3 likely stems from a read error.

The CDR3 is made up of 15 amino acids. Germline V lookup: CDR1 MDHEN, CDR2 SYDVKM. The junction had 10 bases not matched to a gene; V was cut back by 5 bases and J by 9 bases. Starting material for RNA and DNA co-extraction consisted of about 20-30 mg of unsorted bulk tissue. This clonotype was obtained from a woman aged 55-70 years with primary liver carcinoma and hepatitis B virus infection. V and J are TRBV28 and TRBJ2-7, with TRBD2 matching over 13 bases. The specimen was tumor-adjacent normal liver tissue. The CDR3 loop reads CASSPAGLAGVVQYL. The DNA of the CDR3 is TGTGCCAGCAGTCCCGCCGGACTAGCGGGAGTTGTGCAGTACCTC.